The rows below give T cell receptor beta chains drawn from one sample of a study of T cells in Graves' hyperthyroidism and ophthalmopathy. TCRdb re-called the multiplex PCR reads with MiXCR, one entry per CDR3 protein. The table shows about 160,000 distinct CDR3 sequences, with over 8% occurring only once. Sample: blood. The receptors were sampled from a woman younger than 30 with Graves' hyperthyroidism that later progressed to Graves' ophthalmopathy. Both conserved end residues are part of each CDR3. A D gene is named only where the DNA matches it firmly. Where a row states a size, it is once, few, many or the class of an expanded clone; other rows omit it.

j_call: TRBJ2-5
v_call: TRBV7-9
d_call: TRBD2
clone_size: NA
cdr3_aa: CASSSLAGTLEETQYF
cdr3_nt: TGTGCCAGCAGCTCTCTAGCGGGAACGCTAGAAGAGACCCAGTACTTC

j_call: TRBJ1-3
v_call: TRBV25-1
d_call: NA
clone_size: NA
cdr3_aa: CASSDTGIARTVSGNTIYF
cdr3_nt: TGTGCCAGCAGTGACACAGGGATTGCCAGAACGGTCTCTGGAAACACCATATATTTT

j_call: TRBJ2-3
v_call: TRBV5-1
d_call: NA
clone_size: few
cdr3_aa: CASSTKVRGDTQYF
cdr3_nt: TGCGCCAGCAGCACGAAAGTAAGAGGAGATACGCAGTATTTT

j_call: TRBJ1-5
v_call: TRBV19
d_call: TRBD1
clone_size: many
cdr3_aa: CASSSGTDNQPQHF
cdr3_nt: TGTGCCAGTAGTTCCGGGACAGACAATCAGCCCCAGCATTTT

j_call: TRBJ2-7
v_call: TRBV7-6
d_call: TRBD1
clone_size: many
cdr3_aa: CASSSTGAGLYEQYF
cdr3_nt: TGTGCCAGCAGCTCGACAGGGGCTGGGCTCTACGAGCAGTACTTC

j_call: TRBJ2-7
v_call: TRBV28
d_call: NA
clone_size: many
cdr3_aa: CASSLIVSPYEQYF
cdr3_nt: TGTGCCAGCAGTTTAATAGTGTCTCCTTACGAGCAGTACTTC

j_call: TRBJ2-7
v_call: TRBV7-8
d_call: NA
clone_size: many
cdr3_aa: CASSLFDPSEQYF
cdr3_nt: TGTGCCAGCAGCTTATTTGATCCCTCCGAGCAGTACTTC

j_call: TRBJ1-1
v_call: TRBV4-1
d_call: NA
clone_size: few
cdr3_aa: CASSPGFGVPEAFF
cdr3_nt: TGCGCCAGCAGTCCTGGGTTTGGGGTCCCTGAAGCTTTCTTT

j_call: TRBJ1-4
v_call: TRBV7-9
d_call: NA
clone_size: NA
cdr3_aa: CASSIQPATNEKLFF
cdr3_nt: TGTGCCAGCAGTATACAGCCTGCAACTAATGAAAAACTGTTTTTT

j_call: TRBJ2-4
v_call: TRBV7-3
d_call: NA
clone_size: many
cdr3_aa: CASSNTRTEGSRRKNIQYF
cdr3_nt: TGTGCCAGCAGCAATACAAGGACCGAGGGAAGTAGACGGAAAAACATTCAGTACTTC

j_call: TRBJ2-2
v_call: TRBV11-2
d_call: TRBD1
clone_size: many
cdr3_aa: CASSSLGQGRNTGELFF
cdr3_nt: TGTGCCAGCAGCTCCCTCGGACAGGGGCGGAACACCGGGGAGCTGTTTTTT

j_call: TRBJ2-3
v_call: TRBV20-1
d_call: NA
clone_size: many
cdr3_aa: CSARPRASTDTQYF
cdr3_nt: TGCAGTGCTCGCCCTAGGGCTAGCACAGATACGCAGTATTTT

j_call: TRBJ1-1
v_call: TRBV30
d_call: NA
clone_size: many
cdr3_aa: CAWNRQHTEAFF
cdr3_nt: TGTGCCTGGAATCGACAGCACACTGAAGCTTTCTTT

j_call: TRBJ1-2
v_call: TRBV12-3/TRBV12-4
d_call: NA
clone_size: many
cdr3_aa: CASSSSVEGYTF
cdr3_nt: TGTGCCAGCAGTTCGTCGGTGGAGGGCTACACCTTC

j_call: TRBJ1-1
v_call: TRBV29-1
d_call: NA
clone_size: many
cdr3_aa: CSVVQGRGEAFF
cdr3_nt: TGCAGCGTTGTCCAGGGGAGGGGTGAAGCTTTCTTT

j_call: TRBJ1-6
v_call: TRBV9
d_call: NA
clone_size: NA
cdr3_aa: CANLHLGQSSYNSPLHF
cdr3_nt: TGTGCCAACCTACATTTAGGACAGAGCTCCTATAATTCACCCCTCCACTTT

j_call: TRBJ1-4
v_call: TRBV10-3
d_call: TRBD1
clone_size: NA
cdr3_aa: CAISKGQGRGAEKLFF
cdr3_nt: TGTGCCATCAGCAAGGGACAGGGAAGGGGGGCTGAAAAACTGTTTTTT

j_call: TRBJ1-2
v_call: TRBV7-2
d_call: TRBD1
clone_size: many
cdr3_aa: CASSASGTAYGYTF
cdr3_nt: TGTGCCAGCAGCGCATCCGGGACAGCCTATGGCTACACCTTC

j_call: TRBJ2-3
v_call: TRBV2
d_call: TRBD1
clone_size: many
cdr3_aa: CASKARGLSDTQYF
cdr3_nt: TGTGCCAGCAAGGCCAGGGGGCTGTCAGATACGCAGTATTTT

j_call: TRBJ2-3
v_call: TRBV7-9
d_call: NA
clone_size: many
cdr3_aa: CASAFRYSPDTQYF
cdr3_nt: TGTGCCAGCGCGTTTCGATACAGCCCAGATACGCAGTATTTT

j_call: TRBJ2-2
v_call: TRBV24-1
d_call: TRBD2
clone_size: many
cdr3_aa: CATSDWGLAGGLDTGELFF
cdr3_nt: TGTGCCACCAGTGATTGGGGACTAGCGGGGGGGCTCGACACCGGGGAGCTGTTTTTT

j_call: TRBJ2-7
v_call: TRBV12-3/TRBV12-4
d_call: NA
clone_size: many
cdr3_aa: CASTGSSYEQYF
cdr3_nt: TGTGCCAGCACAGGAAGCTCCTACGAGCAGTACTTC

j_call: TRBJ2-1
v_call: TRBV7-3
d_call: TRBD1
clone_size: many
cdr3_aa: CASSPRDRDYNEQFF
cdr3_nt: TGTGCCAGCAGCCCGAGGGACAGGGACTACAATGAGCAGTTCTTC

j_call: TRBJ1-1
v_call: TRBV29-1
d_call: TRBD1
clone_size: many
cdr3_aa: CSVQGQPNTEAFF
cdr3_nt: TGCAGCGTACAGGGACAGCCGAACACTGAAGCTTTCTTT

j_call: TRBJ2-7
v_call: TRBV11-2
d_call: TRBD2
clone_size: many
cdr3_aa: CASSSTGTSGEQYF
cdr3_nt: TGTGCCAGCAGCTCTACCGGGACTAGCGGCGAGCAGTACTTC

j_call: TRBJ2-7
v_call: TRBV7-3
d_call: NA
clone_size: many
cdr3_aa: CASSLGSQAEQYF
cdr3_nt: TGTGCCAGCAGCTTAGGGAGTCAGGCCGAGCAGTACTTC

j_call: TRBJ1-1
v_call: TRBV30
d_call: TRBD1
clone_size: many
cdr3_aa: CAWAPGQQAFF
cdr3_nt: TGTGCCTGGGCTCCGGGACAGCAAGCTTTCTTT

j_call: TRBJ2-5
v_call: TRBV5-5
d_call: NA
clone_size: many
cdr3_aa: CASTLGQGWGETQYF
cdr3_nt: TGTGCCAGCACCTTGGGCCAGGGCTGGGGAGAGACCCAGTACTTC

j_call: TRBJ1-1
v_call: TRBV27
d_call: NA
clone_size: many
cdr3_aa: CASSPSSFWDTEAFF
cdr3_nt: TGTGCCAGCAGTCCTTCTTCCTTTTGGGACACTGAAGCTTTCTTT

j_call: TRBJ1-3
v_call: TRBV9
d_call: NA
clone_size: NA
cdr3_aa: CASSEVFGRGNTIYF
cdr3_nt: TGTGCCAGCAGTGAAGTGTTTGGAAGAGGAAACACCATATATTTT

j_call: TRBJ1-5
v_call: TRBV19
d_call: NA
clone_size: many
cdr3_aa: CASRSPTDSNQPQHF
cdr3_nt: TGTGCCAGTAGATCCCCGACAGATAGCAATCAGCCCCAGCATTTT

j_call: TRBJ1-1
v_call: TRBV18
d_call: TRBD1
clone_size: many
cdr3_aa: CASSRWTGEGTTEAFF
cdr3_nt: TGTGCCAGCTCACGGTGGACAGGGGAAGGTACCACTGAAGCTTTCTTT

j_call: TRBJ2-7
v_call: TRBV19
d_call: TRBD2
clone_size: NA
cdr3_aa: CASSTSLAGYLGQQYF
cdr3_nt: TGTGCCAGTAGTACTTCACTAGCGGGGTACCTCGGCCAGCAGTACTTC

j_call: TRBJ2-3
v_call: TRBV5-1
d_call: TRBD2
clone_size: many
cdr3_aa: CASSSGTSGRALIADTQYF
cdr3_nt: TGCGCCAGCAGCTCAGGGACTAGCGGGAGGGCCCTCATTGCAGATACGCAGTATTTT

j_call: TRBJ2-3
v_call: TRBV5-1
d_call: TRBD2
clone_size: NA
cdr3_aa: CASSLWGLAGASPTDTQYF
cdr3_nt: TGCGCCAGCAGCTTGTGGGGACTAGCGGGAGCATCCCCTACAGATACGCAGTATTTT

j_call: TRBJ1-2
v_call: TRBV9
d_call: NA
clone_size: few
cdr3_aa: CASSIGGRGRYGYTF
cdr3_nt: TGTGCCAGCAGCATCGGGGGGAGAGGCCGCTATGGCTACACCTTC

j_call: TRBJ2-5
v_call: TRBV5-4
d_call: TRBD1
clone_size: NA
cdr3_aa: CASSPRTGETQYF
cdr3_nt: TGTGCCAGCAGCCCGCGGACAGGAGAGACCCAGTACTTC

j_call: TRBJ2-3
v_call: TRBV9
d_call: NA
clone_size: NA
cdr3_aa: CASSPPSDSTDTQYF
cdr3_nt: TGTGCCAGCAGCCCCCCTAGCGATAGCACAGATACGCAGTATTTT

j_call: TRBJ1-6
v_call: TRBV2
d_call: TRBD1
clone_size: many
cdr3_aa: CASSVNRGNSPLHF
cdr3_nt: TGTGCCAGCAGTGTCAACAGGGGAAATTCACCCCTCCACTTT

j_call: TRBJ2-7
v_call: TRBV12-3/TRBV12-4
d_call: TRBD1
clone_size: many
cdr3_aa: CASSQGQDYEQYF
cdr3_nt: TGTGCCAGCAGCCAAGGACAGGACTACGAGCAGTACTTC

j_call: TRBJ2-6
v_call: TRBV12-3/TRBV12-4
d_call: NA
clone_size: many
cdr3_aa: CASRRGLKGANVLTF
cdr3_nt: TGTGCCAGCAGACGGGGGCTAAAGGGGGCCAACGTCCTGACTTTC

j_call: TRBJ1-6
v_call: TRBV20-1
d_call: NA
clone_size: many
cdr3_aa: CSARGSTGINSPLHF
cdr3_nt: TGCAGTGCCAGAGGTTCTACAGGGATTAATTCACCCCTCCACTTT

j_call: TRBJ2-7
v_call: TRBV19
d_call: TRBD1
clone_size: NA
cdr3_aa: CASSETGNSPYEQYF
cdr3_nt: TGTGCCAGTAGCGAGACAGGGAATTCGCCCTACGAGCAGTACTTC

j_call: TRBJ2-1
v_call: TRBV10-3
d_call: TRBD2
clone_size: many
cdr3_aa: CATTRGREAYNEQFF
cdr3_nt: TGTGCCACAACTCGGGGGCGGGAGGCTTACAATGAGCAGTTCTTC

j_call: TRBJ1-1
v_call: TRBV7-2
d_call: NA
clone_size: NA
cdr3_aa: CASSLEAENTEAFF
cdr3_nt: TGTGCCAGCAGCTTAGAGGCGGAGAACACTGAAGCTTTCTTT